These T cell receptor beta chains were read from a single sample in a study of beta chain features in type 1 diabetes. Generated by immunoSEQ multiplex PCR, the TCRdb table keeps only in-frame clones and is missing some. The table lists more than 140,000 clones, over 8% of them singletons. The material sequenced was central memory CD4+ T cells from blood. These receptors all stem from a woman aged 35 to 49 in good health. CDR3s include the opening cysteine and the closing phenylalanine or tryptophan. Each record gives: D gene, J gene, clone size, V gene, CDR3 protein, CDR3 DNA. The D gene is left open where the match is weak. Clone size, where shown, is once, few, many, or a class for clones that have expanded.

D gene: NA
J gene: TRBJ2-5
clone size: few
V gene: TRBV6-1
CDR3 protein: CASSDNVASAQETQYF
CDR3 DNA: TGTGCCAGCAGTGACAATGTGGCTAGCGCACAAGAGACCCAGTACTTC

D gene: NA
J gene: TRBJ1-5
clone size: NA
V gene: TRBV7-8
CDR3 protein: CASSGSNRDNQPQHF
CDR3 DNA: TGTGCCAGCAGCGGCTCAAATCGGGACAATCAGCCCCAGCATTTT

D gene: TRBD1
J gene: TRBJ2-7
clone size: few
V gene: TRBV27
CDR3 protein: CASSLVEGAYEQYF
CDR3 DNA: TGTGCCAGCAGTTTAGTCGAGGGGGCTTACGAGCAGTACTTC

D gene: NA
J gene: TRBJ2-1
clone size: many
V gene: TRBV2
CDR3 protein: CASSEAPRSNNEQFF
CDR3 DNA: TGTGCCAGCAGTGAAGCCCCCCGGAGTAACAATGAGCAGTTCTTC

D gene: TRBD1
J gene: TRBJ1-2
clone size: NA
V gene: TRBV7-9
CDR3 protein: CASSGDRGQLGYTF
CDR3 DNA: TGTGCCAGCAGCGGGGACAGGGGACAGCTAGGCTACACCTTC

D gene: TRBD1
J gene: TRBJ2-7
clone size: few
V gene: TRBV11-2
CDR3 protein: CASSPRRQGSEQYF
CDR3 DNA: TGTGCCAGCAGCCCCCGCCGACAGGGGTCCGAGCAGTACTTC

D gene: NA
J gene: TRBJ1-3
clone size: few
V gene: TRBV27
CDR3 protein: CATKSNGQISGNTIYF
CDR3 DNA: TGTGCCACCAAATCAAACGGACAGATCTCTGGAAACACCATATATTTT

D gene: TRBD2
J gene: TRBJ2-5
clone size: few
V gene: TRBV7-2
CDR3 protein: CASSPPGLAGWETQYF
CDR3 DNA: TGTGCCAGCAGCCCGCCGGGACTAGCGGGGTGGGAGACCCAGTACTTC

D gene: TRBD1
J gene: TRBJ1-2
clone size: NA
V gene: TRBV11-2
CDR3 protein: CASSLESGQVDGYTF
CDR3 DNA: TGTGCCAGCAGCTTAGAATCGGGACAGGTCGATGGCTACACCTTC

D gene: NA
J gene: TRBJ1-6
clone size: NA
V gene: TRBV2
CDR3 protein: CASSWGGSYNSPLHF
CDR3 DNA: TGTGCCAGCAGTTGGGGGGGCTCCTATAATTCACCCCTCCACTTT

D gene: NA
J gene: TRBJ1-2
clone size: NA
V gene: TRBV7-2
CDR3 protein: CASSPDSNYGYTF
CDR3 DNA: TGTGCCAGCAGCCCGGACAGTAACTATGGCTACACCTTC

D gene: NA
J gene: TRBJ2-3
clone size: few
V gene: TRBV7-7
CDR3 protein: CASSPGGATDTQYF
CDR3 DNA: TGTGCCAGCAGCCCGGGGGGCGCGACAGATACGCAGTATTTT

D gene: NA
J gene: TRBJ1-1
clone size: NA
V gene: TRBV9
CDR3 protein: CASSVSSYPEAFF
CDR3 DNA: TGTGCCAGCAGCGTAAGTTCCTACCCTGAAGCTTTCTTT

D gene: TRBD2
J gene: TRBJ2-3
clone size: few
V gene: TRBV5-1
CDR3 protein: CASSRGTSGAQDTQYF
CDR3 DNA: TGCGCCAGCAGCCGCGGGACTAGCGGGGCTCAAGATACGCAGTATTTT

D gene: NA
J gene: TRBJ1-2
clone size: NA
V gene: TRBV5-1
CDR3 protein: CASSPGGINYGYTF
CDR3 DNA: TGCGCCAGCAGCCCCGGGGGGATTAACTATGGCTACACCTTC

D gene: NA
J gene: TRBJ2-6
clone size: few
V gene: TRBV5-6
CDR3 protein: CASSLLVLSGANVLTF
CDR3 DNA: TGTGCCAGCAGCTTGTTAGTCCTCTCTGGGGCCAACGTCCTGACTTTC

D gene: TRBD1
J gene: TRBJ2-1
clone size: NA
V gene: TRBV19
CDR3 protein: CASLQGFSYNEQFF
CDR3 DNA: TGTGCCAGTCTACAGGGGTTCTCCTACAATGAGCAGTTCTTC

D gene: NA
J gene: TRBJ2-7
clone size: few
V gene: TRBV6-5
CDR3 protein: CASSIRALGGQYF
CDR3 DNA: TGTGCCAGCAGTATCCGGGCCCTAGGGGGGCAGTACTTC

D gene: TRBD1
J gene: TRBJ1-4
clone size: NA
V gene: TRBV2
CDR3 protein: CASSLMGQAHEKLFF
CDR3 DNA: TGTGCCAGCAGTCTGATGGGACAGGCCCATGAAAAACTGTTTTTT

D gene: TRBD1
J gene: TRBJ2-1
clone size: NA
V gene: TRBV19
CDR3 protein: CASSITGGAYNEQFF
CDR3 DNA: TGTGCCAGTAGTATAACAGGGGGCGCCTACAATGAGCAGTTCTTC

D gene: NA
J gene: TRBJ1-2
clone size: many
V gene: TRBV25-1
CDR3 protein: CASSESGSLDYGYTF
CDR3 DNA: TGTGCCAGCAGTGAATCAGGGTCCCTTGACTATGGCTACACCTTC